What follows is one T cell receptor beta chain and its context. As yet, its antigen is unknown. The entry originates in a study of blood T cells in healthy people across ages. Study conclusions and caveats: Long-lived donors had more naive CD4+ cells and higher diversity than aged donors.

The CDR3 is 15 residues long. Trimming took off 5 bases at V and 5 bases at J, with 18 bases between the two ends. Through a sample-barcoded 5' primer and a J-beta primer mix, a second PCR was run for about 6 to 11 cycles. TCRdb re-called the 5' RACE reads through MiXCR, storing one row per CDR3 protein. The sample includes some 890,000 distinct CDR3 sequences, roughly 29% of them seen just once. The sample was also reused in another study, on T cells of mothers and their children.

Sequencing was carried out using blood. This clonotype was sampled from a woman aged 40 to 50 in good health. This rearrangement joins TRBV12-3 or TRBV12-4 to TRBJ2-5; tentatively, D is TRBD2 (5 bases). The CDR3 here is CASSLRRRFRETQYF. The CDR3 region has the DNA TGTGCCAGCAGTCTCAGGAGGCGATTCCGCGAGACCCAGTACTTC.